Listed below are T cell receptor beta chains from one sample, sequenced in a study of cytomegalovirus exposure and HLA in healthy donors. Using immunoSEQ multiplex PCR, the repertoire was profiled, and TCRdb retains in-frame clones only, with some absent. Of roughly 120,000 clones in the sample, around 80% were seen once. Sequencing was performed on PBMCs. The receptors shown here come from a woman in her twenties or thirties in good health and CMV-seronegative. CDR3s include the opening cysteine and the closing phenylalanine or tryptophan. A D gene is named only where the DNA matches it firmly. Part of the rows lack a size; the others show once, few, many or a class for expanded clones.

V gene	J gene	clone size	D gene	CDR3 DNA	CDR3 protein
TRBV18	TRBJ1-4	NA	TRBD1	TGTGCCAGCTCAACGGGACAGAATGAAAAACTGTTTTTT	CASSTGQNEKLFF
TRBV6-5	TRBJ1-2	NA	TRBD1	TGTGCCAGCAGTTTCGACAGGGCCCCCTATGGCTACACCTTC	CASSFDRAPYGYTF
TRBV10-3	TRBJ2-7	NA	NA	TGTGCCATCAGTGAGGGACAGCGAACCTACGAGCAGTACTTC	CAISEGQRTYEQYF
TRBV10-1	TRBJ1-4	NA	NA	TGCGCCAGCAGTGATTCGAGGGATGGAAAACTGTTTTTT	CASSDSRDGKLFF
TRBV19	TRBJ1-5	NA	TRBD1	TGTGCCAGTAGTATCGGGACAGGCTGGAATCAGCCCCAGCATTTT	CASSIGTGWNQPQHF
TRBV11-2	TRBJ1-3	NA	TRBD1	TGTGCCAGCACCTTCGGAGGGACAGCCTCTGGAAACACCATATATTTT	CASTFGGTASGNTIYF
TRBV14	TRBJ2-7	NA	NA	TGTGCCAGCAGCCAAGTGCGCGAGCAGTACTTC	CASSQVREQYF
TRBV4-2	TRBJ2-3	NA	TRBD1	TGTGCCAGCAGCCAAGTGGGCAGGGGGCCAGAAGATACGCAGTATTTT	CASSQVGRGPEDTQYF
TRBV15	TRBJ2-7	NA	NA	TGTGCCACCAGCAGAGCAGGTCACGGCCTGTACTTC	CATSRAGHGLYF
TRBV10-3	TRBJ2-3	NA	TRBD1	TGTGCCATCAAACCGGGACAGAGCACAGATACGCAGTATTTT	CAIKPGQSTDTQYF
TRBV6-6	TRBJ2-2	NA	TRBD1	TGTGCCAGCAGTTACGGACAGGGGGCCACCGGGGAGCTGTTTTTT	CASSYGQGATGELFF
TRBV28	TRBJ1-4	NA	TRBD1	TGTGCCAGCAGTTCCGGACAGGGAAATAGGAATGAAAAACTGTTTTTT	CASSSGQGNRNEKLFF
TRBV5-1	TRBJ2-1	NA	NA	TGCGCCAGCAGCGAAGATAAACGGGGGATATACAATGAGCAGTTCTTC	CASSEDKRGIYNEQFF
TRBV7-2	TRBJ2-5	once	NA	TGTGCCAGCAGCTTAACCAGCGGAAAACAAGAGACCCAGTACTTC	CASSLTSGKQETQYF
TRBV2	TRBJ2-7	few	TRBD1	TGTGCCAGCAGCCGGGACAGTTCCTACGAGCAGTACTTC	CASSRDSSYEQYF
TRBV9	TRBJ1-1	NA	NA	TGTGCCAGCAGCGTAGATACGGCAGGGCTGGCTTTGAACACTGAAGCTTTCTTT	CASSVDTAGLALNTEAFF
TRBV7-9	TRBJ1-5	NA	NA	TGTGCCAGCAGCTTACACAATCAGCCCCAGCATTTT	CASSLHNQPQHF
TRBV6-5	TRBJ1-1	NA	NA	TGTGCCAGCAGTTTCACAGGGACCACTGAAGCTTTCTTT	CASSFTGTTEAFF
TRBV6-1	TRBJ2-7	once	NA	TGTGCCAGCAGTGAAGGGTGGCAGGTCTACGAGCAGTACTTC	CASSEGWQVYEQYF
TRBV7-9	TRBJ1-2	NA	TRBD1	TGTGCCACGAGAGACAGGGGCGGCGGTGGCTACACCTTC	CATRDRGGGGYTF
TRBV19	TRBJ1-2	NA	TRBD1	TGTGCCAGTAGTAACTCAAGGGACAGGTTTAACTATGGCTACACCTTC	CASSNSRDRFNYGYTF
TRBV5-6	TRBJ1-2	few	NA	TGTGCCAGCACCCAGGACAGTCTCTATGGCTACACCTTC	CASTQDSLYGYTF
TRBV5-4	TRBJ2-7	NA	TRBD2	TGTGCCAGCAGCTTTGGACTAGCGGCAGGGATTTCCTACGAGCAGTACTTC	CASSFGLAAGISYEQYF
TRBV7-3	TRBJ2-6	few	TRBD2	TGTGCCAGCAGCTTATTCGGGGGCGGGGGGCCCTCTGGGGCCAACGTCCTGACTTTC	CASSLFGGGGPSGANVLTF
TRBV9	TRBJ2-2	NA	TRBD2	TGTGCCAGCAGCCTTAGCGGGAGTACGAACACCGGGGAGCTGTTTTTT	CASSLSGSTNTGELFF
TRBV6-5	TRBJ1-2	NA	NA	TGTGCCAGCAGCCCACGGGTTGGGGGGGACTATGGCTACACCTTC	CASSPRVGGDYGYTF
TRBV11-2	TRBJ2-3	NA	TRBD1	TGTGCCAGCAGCTTAAGCAGGGGGCGAGATACGCAGTATTTT	CASSLSRGRDTQYF
TRBV10-3	TRBJ1-5	NA	NA	TGTGCCATCAGTGAGTCGGGCAGCAATCAGCCCCAGCATTTT	CAISESGSNQPQHF
TRBV19	TRBJ2-1	NA	NA	TGTGCCAGTAGTATAGGGGGCAGGGGTCGGAATGAGCAGTTCTTC	CASSIGGRGRNEQFF
TRBV5-6	TRBJ2-5	NA	TRBD1	TGTGCCAGCAGCTGGAGGACAGGGAGAGAGACCCAGTACTTC	CASSWRTGRETQYF
TRBV6-6	TRBJ2-5	once	NA	TGTGCCAGCAGTCCCTCTGGTGGGGAGCAGTACTTC	CASSPSGGEQYF
TRBV19	TRBJ2-3	NA	TRBD2	TGTGCCAGTAGTCCGGGGCCTAGCGGTTACACAGATACGCAGTATTTT	CASSPGPSGYTDTQYF
TRBV5-1	TRBJ2-2	NA	NA	TGCGCCAGCAGCTTGGGACTAGCGAACACCGGGGAGCTGTTTTTT	CASSLGLANTGELFF
TRBV7-6	TRBJ1-4	few	TRBD1	TGTGCCAGCAGCTCGACAGGGGGCGCGGATGAAAAACTGTTTTTT	CASSSTGGADEKLFF
TRBV30	TRBJ1-6	NA	NA	TGTGCCTGGAGGAGGCAGTATAATTCACCCCTCCACTTT	CAWRRQYNSPLHF
TRBV6-4	TRBJ2-5	few	TRBD2	TGTGCCAGCAGTGCTAGCGGGGGGGACCAAGAGACCCAGTACTTC	CASSASGGDQETQYF
TRBV4-2	TRBJ2-3	NA	NA	TGTGCCAGCAGCCAAGATTTGGCTACAGGGCAGTATTTT	CASSQDLATGQYF
TRBV7-2	TRBJ2-1	NA	NA	TGTGCCAGCAGCTTAGACCCACTCTCCTACAATGAGCAGTTCTTC	CASSLDPLSYNEQFF